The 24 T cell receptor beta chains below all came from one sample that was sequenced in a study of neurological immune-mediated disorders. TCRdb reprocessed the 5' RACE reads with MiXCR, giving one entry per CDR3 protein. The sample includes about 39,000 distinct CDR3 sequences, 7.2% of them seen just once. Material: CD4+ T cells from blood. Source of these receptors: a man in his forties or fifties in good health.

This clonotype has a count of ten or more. CDR3 in amino acids: CASSQEELETQYF. In DNA form, the CDR3 reads TGTGCCAGCAGCCAAGAGGAGTTGGAGACCCAGTACTTC. The genes are TRBV4-2 and TRBJ2-5, with unresolved D. The CDR3 is 13 residues long. Germline CDR1 reads LGHNA; CDR2 reads YNFKEQ. The V end lost 0 bases, the J end lost 5 bases, and 7 bases lay between the germline ends.

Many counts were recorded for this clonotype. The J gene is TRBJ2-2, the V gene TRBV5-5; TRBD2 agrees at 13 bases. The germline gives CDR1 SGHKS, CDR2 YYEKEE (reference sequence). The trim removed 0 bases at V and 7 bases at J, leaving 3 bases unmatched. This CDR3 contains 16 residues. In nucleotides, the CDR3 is TGTGCCAGCAGCTTGGCTGGACTAGCGGGAGTCGGGGAGCTGTTTTTT. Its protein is CASSLAGLAGVGELFF. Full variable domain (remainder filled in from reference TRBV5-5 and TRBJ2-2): DAGVTQSPTHLIKTRGQQVTLRCSPISGHKSVSWYQQVLGQGPQFIFQYYEKEERGRGNFPDRFSARQFPNYSSELNVNALLLGDSALYLCASSLAGLAGVGELFFGEGSRLTVL.

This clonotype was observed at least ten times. The chain's CDR3 is CASSFVPGQGTDTQYF. As DNA, the CDR3 is TGCGCCAGCAGCTTCGTTCCGGGACAGGGGACAGATACGCAGTATTTT. V and J are TRBV5-1 and TRBJ2-3; 10 bases match TRBD1. The CDR3 has 16 amino acids. CDR1 is SGHRS, CDR2 YFSETQ, per germline. The trim removed 2 bases at V and 3 bases at J, leaving 6 bases unmatched.

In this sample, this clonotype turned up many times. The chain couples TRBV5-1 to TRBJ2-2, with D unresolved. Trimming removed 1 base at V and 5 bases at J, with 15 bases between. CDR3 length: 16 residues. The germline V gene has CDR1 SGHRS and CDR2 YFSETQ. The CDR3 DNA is TGCGCCAGCAGCTTGTCCCTGGGTTCTAGGACCGGGGAGCTGTTTTTT. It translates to CASSLSLGSRTGELFF.

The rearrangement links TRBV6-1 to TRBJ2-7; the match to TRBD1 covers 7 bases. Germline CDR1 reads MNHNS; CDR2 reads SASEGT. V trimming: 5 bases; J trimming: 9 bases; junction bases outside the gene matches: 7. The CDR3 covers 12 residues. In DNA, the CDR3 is TGTGCCAGCAGTTCCCGGGACAGCCGGCAGTACTTC. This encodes CASSSRDSRQYF.

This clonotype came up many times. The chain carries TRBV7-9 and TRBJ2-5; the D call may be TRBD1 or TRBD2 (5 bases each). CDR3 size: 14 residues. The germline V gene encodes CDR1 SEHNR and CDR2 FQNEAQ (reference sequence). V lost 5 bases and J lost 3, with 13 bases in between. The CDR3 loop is CASSRTRDEETQYF. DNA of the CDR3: TGTGCCAGCAGCCGAACCCGGGACGAAGAGACCCAGTACTTC.

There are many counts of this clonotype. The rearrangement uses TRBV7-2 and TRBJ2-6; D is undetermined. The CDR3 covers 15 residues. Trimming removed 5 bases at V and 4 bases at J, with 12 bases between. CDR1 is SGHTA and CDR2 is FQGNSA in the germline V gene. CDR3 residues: CASSVWGIGANVLTF. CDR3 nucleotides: TGTGCCAGCAGCGTCTGGGGTATCGGGGCCAACGTCCTGACTTTC.

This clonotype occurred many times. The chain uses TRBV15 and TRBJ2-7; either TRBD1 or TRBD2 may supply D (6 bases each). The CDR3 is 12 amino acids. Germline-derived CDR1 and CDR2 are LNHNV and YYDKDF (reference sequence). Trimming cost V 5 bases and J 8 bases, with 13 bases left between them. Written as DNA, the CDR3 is TGTGCCACCAGCTCGGCCGGGGGCAAGCAGTACTTC. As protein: CATSSAGGKQYF.

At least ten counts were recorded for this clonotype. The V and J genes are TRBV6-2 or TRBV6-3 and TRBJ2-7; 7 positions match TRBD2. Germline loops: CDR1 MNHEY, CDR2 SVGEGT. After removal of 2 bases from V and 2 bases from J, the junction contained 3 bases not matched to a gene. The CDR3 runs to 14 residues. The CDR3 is CASSYRGRAYEQYF. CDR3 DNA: TGTGCCAGCAGTTACCGGGGGAGGGCCTACGAGCAGTACTTC.

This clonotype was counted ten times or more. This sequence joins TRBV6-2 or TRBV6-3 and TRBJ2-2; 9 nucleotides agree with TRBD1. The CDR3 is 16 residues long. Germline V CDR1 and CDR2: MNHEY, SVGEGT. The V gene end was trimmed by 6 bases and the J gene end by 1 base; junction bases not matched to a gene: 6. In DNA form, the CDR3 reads TGTGCCAGCAGACGGCCGGGACAGGGGAACACCGGGGAGCTGTTTTTT. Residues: CASRRPGQGNTGELFF.

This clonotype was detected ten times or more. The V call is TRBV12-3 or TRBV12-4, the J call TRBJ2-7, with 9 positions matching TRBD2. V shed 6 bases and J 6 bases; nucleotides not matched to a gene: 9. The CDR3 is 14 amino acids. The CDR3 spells CASSSSGTRREQYF. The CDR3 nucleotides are TGTGCCAGCAGCTCTAGCGGGACCCGCCGCGAGCAGTACTTC.

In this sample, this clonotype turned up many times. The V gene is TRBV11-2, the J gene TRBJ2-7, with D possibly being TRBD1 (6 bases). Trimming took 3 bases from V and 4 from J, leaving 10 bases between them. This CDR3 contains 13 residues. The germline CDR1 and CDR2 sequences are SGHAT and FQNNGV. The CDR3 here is CASSFSQGYEQYF. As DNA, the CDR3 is TGTGCCAGCAGCTTCTCACAGGGATACGAGCAGTACTTC.

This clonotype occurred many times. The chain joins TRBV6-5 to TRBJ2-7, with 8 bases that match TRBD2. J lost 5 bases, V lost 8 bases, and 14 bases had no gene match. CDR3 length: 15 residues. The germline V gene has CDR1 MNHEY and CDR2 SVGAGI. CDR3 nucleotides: TGTGCCAGCGGAGACGTAAGCGGGGGAAGGGACGAGCAGTACTTC. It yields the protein CASGDVSGGRDEQYF.

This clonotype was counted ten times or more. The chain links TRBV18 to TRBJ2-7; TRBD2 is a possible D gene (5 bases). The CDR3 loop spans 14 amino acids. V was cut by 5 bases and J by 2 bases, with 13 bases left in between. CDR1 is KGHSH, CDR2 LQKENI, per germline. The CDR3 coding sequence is TGTGCCAGCTCATCCCGGGTAGCGACCTACGAGCAGTACTTC. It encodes CASSSRVATYEQYF.

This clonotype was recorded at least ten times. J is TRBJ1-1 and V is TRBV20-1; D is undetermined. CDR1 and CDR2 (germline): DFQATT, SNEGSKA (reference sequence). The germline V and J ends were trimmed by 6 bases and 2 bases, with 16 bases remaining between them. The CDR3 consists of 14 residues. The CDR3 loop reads CSAKRRTSNTEAFF. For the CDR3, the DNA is TGCAGTGCCAAGAGGAGGACTTCAAACACTGAAGCTTTCTTT.

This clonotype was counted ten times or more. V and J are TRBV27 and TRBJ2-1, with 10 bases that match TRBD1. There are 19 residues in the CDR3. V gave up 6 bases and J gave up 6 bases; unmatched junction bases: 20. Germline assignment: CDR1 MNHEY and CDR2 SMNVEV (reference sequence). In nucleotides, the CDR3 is TGTGCCAGCAGGAGGACAGGGGGTAGCGGGACCTCCTACTCCAATGAGCAGTTCTTC. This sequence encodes CASRRTGGSGTSYSNEQFF.

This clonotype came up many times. Here the CDR3 reads CASTPGLGISDTQYF. CDR3 nucleotide sequence: TGCGCCAGCACCCCTGGACTAGGAATATCAGATACGCAGTATTTT. The chain recombines TRBV4-3 with TRBJ2-3; TRBD2 agrees at 7 bases. Germline V gene sequence: CDR1 LGHNA, CDR2 YSLEER. The CDR3 is 15 amino acids. The V and J ends lost 7 bases and 4 bases, in that order; junction bases with no gene match: 11.

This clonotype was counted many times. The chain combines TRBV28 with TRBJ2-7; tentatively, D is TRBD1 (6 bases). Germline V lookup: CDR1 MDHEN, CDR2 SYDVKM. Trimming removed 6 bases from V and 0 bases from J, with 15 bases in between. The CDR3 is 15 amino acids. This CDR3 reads CASSSTGPRSYEQYF. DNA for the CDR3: TGTGCCAGCAGCTCTACAGGGCCCCGCTCCTACGAGCAGTACTTC.

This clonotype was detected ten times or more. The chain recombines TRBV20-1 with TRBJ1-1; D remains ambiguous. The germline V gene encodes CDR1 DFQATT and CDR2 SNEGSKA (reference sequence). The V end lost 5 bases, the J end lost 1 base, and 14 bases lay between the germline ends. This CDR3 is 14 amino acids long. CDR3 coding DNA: TGCAGTGCTCCCCCGGGTTGGAAGAACACTGAAGCTTTCTTT. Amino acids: CSAPPGWKNTEAFF.

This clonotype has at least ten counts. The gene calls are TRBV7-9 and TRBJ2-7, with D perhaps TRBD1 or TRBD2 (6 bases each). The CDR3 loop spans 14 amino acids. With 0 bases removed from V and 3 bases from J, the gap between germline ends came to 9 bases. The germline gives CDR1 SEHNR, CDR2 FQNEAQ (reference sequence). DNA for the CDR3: TGTGCCAGCAGCTTAGCAGGGGGGATCTACGAGCAGTACTTC. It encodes CASSLAGGIYEQYF. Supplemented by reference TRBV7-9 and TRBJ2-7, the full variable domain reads DTGVSQNPRHKITKRGQNVTFRCDPISEHNRLYWYRQTLGQGPEFLTYFQNEAQLEKSRLLSDRFSAERPKGSFSTLEIQRTEQGDSAMYLCASSLAGGIYEQYFGPGTRLTVT.

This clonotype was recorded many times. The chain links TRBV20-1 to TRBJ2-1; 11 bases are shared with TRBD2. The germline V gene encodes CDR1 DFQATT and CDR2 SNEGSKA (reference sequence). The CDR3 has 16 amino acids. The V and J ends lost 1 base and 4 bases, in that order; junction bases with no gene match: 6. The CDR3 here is CSARGRSSGRYNEQFF. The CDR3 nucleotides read TGCAGTGCTAGAGGTCGGTCTAGCGGGAGGTACAATGAGCAGTTCTTC.

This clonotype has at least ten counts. CDR3 residues: CASSLAGGADTQYF. The CDR3 DNA reads TGTGCCAGCAGCTTAGCGGGAGGGGCAGATACGCAGTATTTT. This rearrangement joins TRBV7-9 to TRBJ2-3, with 7 bases matching TRBD2. The CDR3 totals 14 residues. V lost 0 bases to trimming and J lost 4 bases; unmatched junction nucleotides: 1. Germline loops: CDR1 SEHNR, CDR2 FQNEAQ (reference sequence). The full variable domain, in which reference TRBV7-9 and TRBJ2-3 provide the parts outside the CDR3, is DTGVSQNPRHKITKRGQNVTFRCDPISEHNRLYWYRQTLGQGPEFLTYFQNEAQLEKSRLLSDRFSAERPKGSFSTLEIQRTEQGDSAMYLCASSLAGGADTQYFGPGTRLTVL.

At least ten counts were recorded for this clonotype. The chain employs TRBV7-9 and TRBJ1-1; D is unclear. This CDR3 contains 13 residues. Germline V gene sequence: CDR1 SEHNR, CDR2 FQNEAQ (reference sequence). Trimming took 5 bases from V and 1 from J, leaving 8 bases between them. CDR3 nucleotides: TGTGCCAGCAGCGACGCACAGAACACTGAAGCTTTCTTT. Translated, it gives CASSDAQNTEAFF.

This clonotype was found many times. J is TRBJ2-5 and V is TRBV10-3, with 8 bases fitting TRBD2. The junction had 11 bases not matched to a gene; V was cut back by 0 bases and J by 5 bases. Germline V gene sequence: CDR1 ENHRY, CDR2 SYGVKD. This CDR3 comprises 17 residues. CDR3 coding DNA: TGTGCCATCAGTGAGTCTAGCGGGAATAACCTGTGGGAGACCCAGTACTTC. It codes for CAISESSGNNLWETQYF.